This passage covers 18 T cell receptor beta chains from one sample sequenced in a study of graft-versus-host responses after intestinal transplantation. TCRdb's table, derived via immunoSEQ multiplex PCR, lists solely in-frame clones and lacks some. The table has nearly 95,000 clones, 93% seen once. These TCRs' antigens remain unknown. This specimen was unstimulated CD8+ T cells sorted from spleen or lymph node cells, taken before intestinal transplant. These TCRs come from a human donor who received an intestinal transplant.

J is TRBJ1-2 and V is TRBV5-4, with a tentative D call TRBD1 (5 bases). V was cut by 2 bases and J by 6 bases, with 8 bases left in between. In germline, CDR1 is SGHNT, CDR2 YYREEE (reference sequence). The length of the CDR3 is 12 residues. Written as DNA, the CDR3 is TGTGCCAGCAGCTTCAGCAGGGATGGCTACACCTTC. Encoded protein: CASSFSRDGYTF.

V usage is TRBV18 and J usage is TRBJ2-4; 7 positions agree with TRBD1. Germline CDR1 KGHSH, CDR2 LQKENI. The length of the CDR3 is 15 residues. Trimming removed 0 bases from V and 10 bases from J; junction bases left unmatched: 9. CDR3 DNA: TGTGCCAGCTCACCACCGACAGGGTTGGCCCCGATTCAGTACTTC. Translated, it gives CASSPPTGLAPIQYF.

The table lists this clone with a few counts. The chain has TRBV5-6 and TRBJ1-6; possible D gene TRBD1, 5 bases. Per germline, CDR1 SGHDT and CDR2 YYEEEE. The ends were cut back, 0 bases at V and 10 bases at J, with 11 bases in the middle. The CDR3 runs to 14 residues. The CDR3 coding sequence is TGTGCCAGCAGCTTGGCAGGGTCGACCTCACCCCTCCACTTT. This codes for CASSLAGSTSPLHF.

This clone was seen only once. The chain uses TRBV5-1 and TRBJ1-1, with a weak D call TRBD1 (5 bases). The CDR3 contains 19 residues. Looked up from germline, CDR1 is SGHRS and CDR2 is YFSETQ. V was pared by 1 base and J by 2 bases, with 24 bases between. CDR3 sequence: CASSLYEQVRDPLNTEAFF. In nucleotides, the CDR3 is TGCGCCAGCAGCTTGTATGAACAGGTGAGAGATCCTTTAAACACTGAAGCTTTCTTT.

The rearrangement links TRBV7-9 to TRBJ2-1; 10 bases fit TRBD1. The junction had 3 bases not matched to a gene; V was cut back by 1 base and J by 6 bases. This CDR3 comprises 15 residues. The germline V gene has CDR1 SEHNR and CDR2 FQNEAQ (reference sequence). The CDR3: CASSLGQGAINEQFF. CDR3 sequence (DNA): TGTGCCAGCAGCTTAGGACAGGGGGCGATCAATGAGCAGTTCTTC.

The gene calls are TRBV7-9 and TRBJ2-3, with TRBD2 matching 13 bases. This CDR3 is 16 amino acids long. CDR1 and CDR2 from the germline V gene are SEHNR and FQNEAQ (reference sequence). V trimming: 6 bases; J trimming: 2 bases; junction bases outside the gene matches: 5. This CDR3 reads CASRRLAGGLTDTQYF. The CDR3 nucleotides are TGTGCCAGCAGGCGACTAGCGGGGGGCCTCACAGATACGCAGTATTTT.

This chain uses TRBV9 with TRBJ2-4; TRBD2 aligns across 10 bases. CDR1 is SGDLS, CDR2 YYNGEE, per germline. This CDR3 spans 16 amino acids. Unmatched junction bases numbered 8, after V lost 8 bases and J lost 0 bases. Written as DNA, the CDR3 is TGTGCCAGGGGGGAGCTAGCGGGGGAAGCCAAAAACATTCAGTACTTC. This encodes CARGELAGEAKNIQYF.

To note about this clone: Compared with germline, one end of the junction differs, possibly owing to a read error. This chain joins TRBV9 and TRBJ2-1; 11 bases fit TRBD2. Germline V gene lookup returns CDR1 SGDLS and CDR2 YYNGEE. This CDR3 spans 15 amino acids. This chain's CDR3 is CASSVSGGAYNGQFF. The CDR3 bases are TGTGCCAGCAGCGTTAGCGGGGGGGCTTACAATGGGCAGTTCTTC.

The chain couples TRBV27 to TRBJ1-2, with 12 bases aligning to TRBD1. The CDR3 sequence is 16 residues long. After removal of 2 bases from V and 2 bases from J, the junction contained 3 bases not matched to a gene. Per germline, CDR1 MNHEY and CDR2 SMNVEV (reference sequence). In nucleotides, the CDR3 is TGTGCCAGCAGTTTAGGGGGACAGGGGGCAAACTATGGCTACACCTTC. It yields the protein CASSLGGQGANYGYTF.

The chain combines TRBV6-1 with TRBJ2-7, with 9 bases aligning to TRBD1. Germline V CDR1 and CDR2: MNHNS, SASEGT. J gave up 2 bases and V 4 bases, and 6 bases lay outside the gene matches. This CDR3 is 15 amino acids long. CDR3 DNA: TGTGCCAGCAGTGGAGCCGGGACAGGGACCTACGAGCAGTACTTC. The encoded protein is CASSGAGTGTYEQYF.

The V and J genes are TRBV7-9 and TRBJ1-1; a possible D gene is TRBD1 (6 bases). The CDR3 is made up of 15 amino acids. V dropped 6 bases and J dropped 0 bases, with 14 bases sitting between them. Germline V gene data show CDR1 as SEHNR and CDR2 as FQNEAQ (reference sequence). CDR3 sequence reads: CASSEYRVLNTEAFF. The CDR3, as DNA: TGTGCCAGCAGTGAATACAGGGTTCTGAACACTGAAGCTTTCTTT.

V usage is TRBV4-3 and J usage is TRBJ2-5; TRBD2 might be the D (5 bases). V was pared by 0 bases and J by 5 bases, with 10 bases between. CDR1 LGHNA and CDR2 YSLEER come from the germline V gene. This CDR3 comprises 14 residues. The CDR3: CASSQDRGSETQYF. DNA for the CDR3: TGCGCCAGCAGCCAAGATCGGGGAAGCGAGACCCAGTACTTC.

The CDR3 DNA reads as TGCGCCAGCAGCCAAGATCGCACAGGGGGCGGGGAGCTGTTTTTT. Translating it yields CASSQDRTGGGELFF. The genes are TRBV4-3 and TRBJ2-2, with 8 bases lining up with TRBD1. Germline CDR1 reads LGHNA; CDR2 reads YSLEER. There are 15 residues in the CDR3. V lost 0 bases and J lost 7; bases outside the gene matches: 4.

The V and J genes are TRBV7-8 and TRBJ2-7; 7 positions agree with TRBD2. This CDR3 has 17 amino acids. Germline assignment: CDR1 SGHVS and CDR2 FQNEAQ. Germline trimming cut 0 bases from V and 1 base from J; bases unmatched to any gene: 9. The CDR3 sequence: CASSLAWEGGTSYEQYF. The DNA of the CDR3 is TGTGCCAGCAGCTTAGCGTGGGAGGGCGGGACTTCCTACGAGCAGTACTTC.

The chain recombines TRBV2 with TRBJ2-1; D call uncertain. CDR3 size: 12 residues. Deletions cut 5 bases from V and 6 bases from J, with 8 bases between. The germline V gene encodes CDR1 SNHLY and CDR2 FYNNEI. Here the CDR3 DNA reads TGTGCCAGCAGTCAAGTCGTCAATGAGCAGTTCTTC. The encoded protein is CASSQVVNEQFF. Full variable domain (missing parts from reference TRBV2 and TRBJ2-1): EPEVTQTPSHQVTQMGQEVILRCVPISNHLYFYWYRQILGQKVEFLVSFYNNEISEKSEIFDDQFSVERPDGSNFTLKIRSTKLEDSAMYFCASSQVVNEQFFGPGTRLTVL.

V and J are TRBV19 and TRBJ1-6, with D perhaps matching TRBD1 (5 bases). CDR3 length: 14 amino acids. CDR1 is LNHDA, CDR2 SQIVND, per germline (reference sequence). Trimming removed 6 bases from V and 9 bases from J, with 15 bases in between. This CDR3 is CASSEGSRGSPLHF. The CDR3 DNA reads as TGTGCCAGTAGCGAGGGGTCGCGGGGTTCACCCCTCCACTTT.

The genes are TRBV7-2 and TRBJ2-7; 8 positions match TRBD2. The CDR3 is made up of 14 amino acids. Germline trimming cut 3 bases from V and 1 base from J; bases unmatched to any gene: 2. The V gene's germline CDR1 is SGHTA and CDR2 FQGNSA. CDR3 amino acids: CASSFGGASYEQYF. CDR3 in DNA: TGTGCCAGCAGCTTCGGGGGGGCTTCCTACGAGCAGTACTTC.

This clone was seen a handful of times. The chain joins TRBV7-9 to TRBJ2-3, with 11 positions matching TRBD2. The CDR3 has 16 amino acids. V trimming: 5 bases; J trimming: 2 bases; junction bases outside the gene matches: 6. CDR1 and CDR2 (germline): SEHNR, FQNEAQ (reference sequence). The CDR3 bases are TGTGCCAGCAGCGTGGGACTAGCGGCGAACACAGATACGCAGTATTTT. It translates to CASSVGLAANTDTQYF.